In its sample, the clone carrying this T cell receptor beta chain was seen many times. Unique molecular identifiers were attached to individual cDNA molecules. Using its own MiXCR run on the 5' RACE reads, TCRdb lists one record per CDR3 protein. The sample lists some 40,000 distinct CDR3 sequences, about 6% occurring once. The source of the sample is a study of early T cells in non-severe SARS-CoV-2 infection. The germline V gene has CDR1 SGHRS and CDR2 YFSETQ. With 1 base removed from V and 4 bases from J, the gap between germline ends came to 13 bases. The length of the CDR3 is 15 residues. The V and J genes are TRBV5-1 and TRBJ2-3; D is unresolved. The TCR sequence derives from an adult who was a healthcare worker with PCR-confirmed SARS-CoV-2 infection or an uninfected control (not recorded which). The sequenced sample was whole blood, obtained at baseline. The CDR3 DNA reads TGCGCCAGCAGCTTGAGAGGCTCAGTTTCAGATACGCAGTATTTT. The encoded protein is CASSLRGSVSDTQYF. Using reference TRBV5-1 and TRBJ2-3 for the parts outside the CDR3, the full variable domain is KAGVTQTPRYLIKTRGQQVTLSCSPISGHRSVSWYQQTPGQGLQFLFEYFSETQRNKGNFPGRFSGRQFSNSRSEMNVSTLELGDSALYLCASSLRGSVSDTQYFGPGTRLTVL.